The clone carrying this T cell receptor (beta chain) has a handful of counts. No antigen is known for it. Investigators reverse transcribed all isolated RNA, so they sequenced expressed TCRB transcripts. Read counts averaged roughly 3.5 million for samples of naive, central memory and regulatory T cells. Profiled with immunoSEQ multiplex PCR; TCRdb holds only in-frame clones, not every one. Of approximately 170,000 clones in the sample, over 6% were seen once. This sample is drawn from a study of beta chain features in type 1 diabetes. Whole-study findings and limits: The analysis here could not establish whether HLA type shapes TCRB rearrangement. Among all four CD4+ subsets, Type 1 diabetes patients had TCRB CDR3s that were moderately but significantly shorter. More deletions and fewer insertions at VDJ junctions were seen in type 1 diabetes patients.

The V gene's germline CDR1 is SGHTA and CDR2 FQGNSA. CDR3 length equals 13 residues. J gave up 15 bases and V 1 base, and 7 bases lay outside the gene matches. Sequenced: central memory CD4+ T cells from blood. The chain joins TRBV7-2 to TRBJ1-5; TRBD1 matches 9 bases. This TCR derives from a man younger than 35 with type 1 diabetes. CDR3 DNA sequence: TGTGCCAGCAGCTTAGGCGGACAGGGGAATTTGCATTTT. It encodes CASSLGGQGNLHF.